Presented here are 31 T cell receptor beta chains from one specimen sequenced in a study of T cells in Graves' hyperthyroidism and ophthalmopathy. Amplification targeted TCR beta CDR3 regions from RNA transcripts. The HTBI primer set served for first-round RT-PCR of the TCR CDR3. TCRdb fed the multiplex PCR reads into MiXCR, producing one record per CDR3 protein. The sample has over 250,000 distinct CDR3 sequences, 22% seen once; the top ten hold around 60%. Source material: blood. All receptors come from a man aged 25-45 years with Graves' ophthalmopathy.

This clonotype has at least ten counts. The chain has TRBV6-1 and TRBJ2-3, with D maybe TRBD2 (6 bases). V was trimmed by 5 bases and J by 5 bases, leaving 17 bases between them. Germline V gene lookup returns CDR1 MNHNS and CDR2 SASEGT. There are 15 residues in the CDR3. The CDR3 loop reads CASSYIGGPKDTQYF. The CDR3, as DNA: TGTGCCAGCAGTTACATCGGAGGGCCCAAAGATACGCAGTATTTT.

The V gene is TRBV11-2, the J gene TRBJ1-4; TRBD1 might be the D (6 bases). Germline CDR1 is SGHAT and CDR2 is FQNNGV. V was clipped by 2 bases and J by 5 bases, with 27 bases between them. The length of the CDR3 is 20 residues. CDR3 residues: CASSLWTIQTQGGRNEKLFF. CDR3 sequence (DNA): TGTGCCAGCAGCTTATGGACCATACAAACACAGGGAGGGCGAAATGAAAAACTGTTTTTT.

This clonotype showed up just a few times. This chain uses TRBV28 with TRBJ2-6; the D gene could be TRBD1 or TRBD2 (6 bases each). Trimming pared 5 bases from V and 0 bases from J, leaving 8 bases between. CDR3 length: 15 amino acids. Per germline, CDR1 MDHEN and CDR2 SYDVKM. The CDR3 DNA is TGTGCCAGCAGTCCGGGGGCCTCTGGGGCCAACGTCCTGACTTTC. Translating it yields CASSPGASGANVLTF.

This clonotype was observed many times. The rearrangement uses TRBV12-3 or TRBV12-4 and TRBJ1-1; no clear D. The CDR3 is made up of 15 amino acids. Trimming took 6 bases from V and 1 from J, leaving 15 bases between them. The chain's CDR3 is CASRTSTPRNTEAFF. As DNA, the CDR3 is TGTGCCAGCAGGACTTCGACACCCCGGAACACTGAAGCTTTCTTT.

The sample holds a few counts of this clonotype. The chain has TRBV14 and TRBJ2-3; no clear D gene. V dropped 2 bases and J dropped 0 bases, with 6 bases sitting between them. From germline, CDR1 is SGHDN and CDR2 FVKESK. The CDR3 loop spans 14 amino acids. The CDR3 DNA reads TGTGCCAGCAGCCAATTAACGAGCACAGATACGCAGTATTTT. The encoded protein is CASSQLTSTDTQYF.

This clonotype has more than one count but fewer than ten. This chain joins TRBV7-9 and TRBJ2-3, with D perhaps being TRBD1 or TRBD2 (7 bases each). Trimming pared 5 bases from V and 0 bases from J, leaving 15 bases between. Germline V gene sequence: CDR1 SEHNR, CDR2 FQNEAQ (reference sequence). The CDR3 runs to 16 residues. CDR3 region: CASSRTRGQSTDTQYF. The DNA for the CDR3 is TGTGCCAGCAGCCGGACTAGGGGGCAAAGCACAGATACGCAGTATTTT. Filled out from reference TRBV7-9 and TRBJ2-3, the complete variable domain reads DTGVSQNPRHKITKRGQNVTFRCDPISEHNRLYWYRQTLGQGPEFLTYFQNEAQLEKSRLLSDRFSAERPKGSFSTLEIQRTEQGDSAMYLCASSRTRGQSTDTQYFGPGTRLTVL.

To note about this clonotype: This could be a read error, since a much larger clone is one nucleotide away. V usage is TRBV20-1 and J usage is TRBJ2-7; a weak D match, TRBD1 (5 bases). Germline CDR1 reads DFQATT; CDR2 reads SNEGSKA (reference sequence). V was pared by 6 bases and J by 3 bases, with 18 bases between. This CDR3 is 14 amino acids long. This chain's CDR3 is CSAKNRRRGYEQYF. In nucleotides, the CDR3 is TGCAGTGCCAAGAACAGGCGGCGAGGCTACGAGCAGTACTTC.

This clonotype showed up many times. This chain joins TRBV2 and TRBJ1-2; possibly TRBD1 for D (5 bases). The CDR3 loop spans 12 amino acids. V lost 9 bases, J lost 8 bases, and 16 bases lay in between. Germline values: CDR1 SNHLY, CDR2 FYNNEI. The CDR3 here is CASADTFEGYTF. The CDR3 DNA sequence: TGTGCCAGTGCGGACACCTTTGAGGGCTACACCTTC.

This chain joins TRBV11-2 and TRBJ2-1, with TRBD2 matching over 9 bases. The germline CDR1 and CDR2 sequences are SGHAT and FQNNGV. The V segment lost 5 bases and the J segment 3 bases; nucleotides outside the gene matches: 5. The CDR3 runs to 15 residues. The CDR3 DNA follows: TGTGCCAGCAGCACCCTAGCGGGGATCTACAATGAGCAGTTCTTC. This translates into CASSTLAGIYNEQFF.

The genes are TRBV5-1 and TRBJ1-2; 7 bases agree with TRBD1. The germline V gene encodes CDR1 SGHRS and CDR2 YFSETQ. The CDR3 runs 12 residues. V shed 4 bases, J shed 6 bases, and the junction held 3 bases outside the gene matches. The CDR3 here is CASSDRDHGYTF. The CDR3, as DNA: TGCGCCAGCAGCGACAGGGACCATGGCTACACCTTC.

The chain combines TRBV7-9 with TRBJ2-5; D remains ambiguous. V shed 6 bases and J shed 2 bases, with 25 bases lying between them. The CDR3 totals 18 residues. Germline V lookup: CDR1 SEHNR, CDR2 FQNEAQ (reference sequence). The CDR3 here is CASSPGGALKSWQETQYF. CDR3 in DNA: TGTGCCAGCAGTCCTGGTGGCGCCTTGAAATCGTGGCAAGAGACCCAGTACTTC.

This clonotype was counted a few times. V usage is TRBV6-2 or TRBV6-3 and J usage is TRBJ1-4, with D perhaps matching TRBD1 (6 bases). The CDR3 contains 14 residues. The germline V gene has CDR1 MNHEY and CDR2 SVGEGT. The V gene lost 4 bases and the J gene lost 10 bases, with 16 bases spanning the gap. CDR3 loop: CASSSQGIIGKLFF. The CDR3 DNA reads TGTGCCAGCAGTTCGCAGGGGATTATTGGAAAACTGTTTTTT.

This clonotype was found a few times. The rearrangement joins TRBV29-1 to TRBJ2-7; the match to TRBD2 covers 14 bases. The germline gives CDR1 SQVTM, CDR2 ANQGSEA. Trimming removed 3 bases from V and 2 bases from J; junction bases left unmatched: 3. This CDR3 spans 15 amino acids. The CDR3 DNA sequence: TGCAGCGTTGATGGGACTAGCGGGAGCACCTACGAGCAGTACTTC. Translated: CSVDGTSGSTYEQYF.

This clonotype came up many times. The chain uses TRBV12-3 or TRBV12-4 and TRBJ2-4; 7 bases are shared with TRBD1. This CDR3 spans 13 amino acids. Germline trimming cut 3 bases from V and 7 bases from J; bases unmatched to any gene: 3. CDR3 residues: CASSLTGLNIQYF. CDR3 DNA sequence: TGTGCCAGCAGTTTGACAGGGTTGAACATTCAGTACTTC.

Only a few counts were recorded for this clonotype. The V gene is TRBV28, the J gene TRBJ2-1; a weak D match, TRBD2 (5 bases). The germline gives CDR1 MDHEN, CDR2 SYDVKM. The CDR3 covers 14 residues. The germline V and J ends were trimmed by 8 bases and 5 bases, with 16 bases remaining between them. The CDR3 loop reads CASSGKVYHNEQFF. DNA for the CDR3: TGTGCCAGCTCCGGGAAGGTGTATCACAATGAGCAGTTCTTC.

In this sample, this clonotype turned up many times. The chain carries TRBV18 and TRBJ2-1; 11 positions match TRBD2. Trimming took 5 bases from V and 4 from J; bases not matched to a gene: 7. The CDR3 is made up of 16 amino acids. The V gene's germline CDR1 is KGHSH and CDR2 LQKENI. The CDR3 sequence: CASSTRSSGRYNEQFF. As DNA, the CDR3 is TGTGCCAGCTCAACGAGGTCTAGCGGGAGGTACAATGAGCAGTTCTTC.

CDR3 sequence reads: CATSDSYSYNEQFF. CDR3 DNA sequence: TGTGCCACCAGTGACTCCTACAGTTACAATGAGCAGTTCTTC. This chain links TRBV24-1 with TRBJ2-1; D is undetermined. Germline CDR1 is KGHDR and CDR2 is SFDVKD. V was cut by 4 bases and J by 4 bases, with 10 bases left in between. The CDR3 contains 14 residues.

DNA for the CDR3: TGTGCCAGTAGTCTCGACTTCGCACCAAACTACGAGCAGTACTTC. Encoded protein: CASSLDFAPNYEQYF. J is TRBJ2-7 and V is TRBV19; D ambiguous. The CDR3 extends over 15 amino acids. Deletions cut 5 bases from V and 3 bases from J, with 17 bases between. Looked up from germline, CDR1 is LNHDA and CDR2 is SQIVND (reference sequence).

In this sample, this clonotype turned up many times. This chain uses TRBV7-9 with TRBJ1-2, with 11 bases aligning to TRBD1. The CDR3 length is 14 residues. V lost 4 bases and J lost 5; bases outside the gene matches: 3. Germline CDR1 SEHNR, CDR2 FQNEAQ (reference sequence). In DNA, the CDR3 is TGTGCCAGCAGCTACGGGACAGGGGGTTATGGCTACACCTTC. Translating it yields CASSYGTGGYGYTF.

This clonotype was counted many times. The chain joins TRBV2 to TRBJ1-1; perhaps TRBD1 as D (5 bases). The CDR3 totals 18 residues. CDR1 is SNHLY and CDR2 is FYNNEI in the germline V gene. Trimming removed 5 bases from V and 6 bases from J, with 28 bases in between. CDR3: CASSYSDQQGGRVAEAFF. DNA for the CDR3: TGTGCCAGCAGTTACTCGGACCAGCAAGGCGGCAGGGTGGCTGAAGCTTTCTTT. The complete variable domain, with remaining parts taken from reference TRBV2 and TRBJ1-1, reads EPEVTQTPSHQVTQMGQEVILRCVPISNHLYFYWYRQILGQKVEFLVSFYNNEISEKSEIFDDQFSVERPDGSNFTLKIRSTKLEDSAMYFCASSYSDQQGGRVAEAFFGQGTRLTVV.

This clonotype showed up many times. V usage is TRBV28 and J usage is TRBJ2-1; a possible D gene is TRBD2 (6 bases). This CDR3 is 17 amino acids long. V lost 5 bases and J 3 bases, leaving 20 bases between the germline ends. Germline CDR1 is MDHEN and CDR2 is SYDVKM. The DNA for the CDR3 is TGTGCCAGCAGTCCCCTACTAGCTTCGACGAGCTACAATGAGCAGTTCTTC. As protein: CASSPLLASTSYNEQFF.

The chain has TRBV28 and TRBJ2-1; 8 nucleotides agree with TRBD1. With 0 bases clipped from V and 12 bases from J, the junction kept 16 bases outside the gene matches. Per germline, CDR1 MDHEN and CDR2 SYDVKM. The CDR3 has 17 residues. This chain's CDR3 is CASSLWSETGALKGQFF. The CDR3 region has the DNA TGTGCCAGCAGTTTATGGTCGGAGACAGGGGCTCTAAAGGGGCAGTTCTTC.

This clonotype was recorded many times. The chain couples TRBV5-5 to TRBJ1-2; D is ambiguous. Germline values: CDR1 SGHKS, CDR2 YYEKEE (reference sequence). Trimming stripped 3 bases from V and 5 bases from J, with 17 bases between. There are 15 residues in the CDR3. DNA of the CDR3: TGTGCCAGCAGCTCCCCCTCGTCTGCCACGTATGGCTACACCTTC. It yields the protein CASSSPSSATYGYTF.

The V call is TRBV9, the J call TRBJ2-3; D gene unclear. The CDR3 consists of 14 residues. V was cut by 3 bases and J by 0 bases, with 8 bases left in between. The germline V gene has CDR1 SGDLS and CDR2 YYNGEE. In DNA form, the CDR3 reads TGTGCCAGCAGCGCCACAATAAGCACAGATACGCAGTATTTT. Protein sequence: CASSATISTDTQYF.

This clonotype was recorded a few times. The chain recombines TRBV10-3 with TRBJ2-1; D is perhaps TRBD1 (5 bases). The CDR3 loop spans 13 amino acids. The V gene's germline CDR1 is ENHRY and CDR2 SYGVKD. Trimming left V 6 bases short and J 7 bases short, with 13 bases between. CDR3 loop: CAIRDIEFNEQFF. CDR3 sequence (DNA): TGTGCCATCAGGGACATAGAGTTTAATGAGCAGTTCTTC.

Ten or more counts support this clonotype. V gene TRBV7-2 combines with J gene TRBJ2-3; D unclear. CDR1 and CDR2 (germline): SGHTA, FQGNSA. There are 12 residues in the CDR3. Trimming stripped 0 bases from V and 4 bases from J, with 2 bases between. CDR3 amino acids: CASSLAPDTQYF. CDR3 DNA sequence: TGTGCCAGCAGCTTAGCCCCAGATACGCAGTATTTT. Filled out from reference TRBV7-2 and TRBJ2-3, the complete variable domain reads GAGVSQSPSNKVTEKGKDVELRCDPISGHTALYWYRQSLGQGLEFLIYFQGNSAPDKSGLPSDRFSAERTGGSVSTLTIQRTQQEDSAVYLCASSLAPDTQYFGPGTRLTVL.

This clonotype was seen many times. The chain couples TRBV24-1 to TRBJ2-1; TRBD2 matches 9 bases. With V trimmed by 5 bases and J by 4 bases, 11 bases remained unmatched. The CDR3 runs to 17 residues. Germline CDR1 reads KGHDR; CDR2 reads SFDVKD. The DNA for the CDR3 is TGTGCCACCAGTGCGGTTGGCGGGAGGGAGGCTTACAATGAGCAGTTCTTC. Residues: CATSAVGGREAYNEQFF.

This clonotype was seen more than once but under ten times. The chain has TRBV27 and TRBJ1-5; TRBD1 agrees at 10 bases. The J segment lost 0 bases and the V segment lost 3 bases, leaving 2 bases of the junction unmatched. CDR3 length: 16 amino acids. Germline lookup yields CDR1 MNHEY and CDR2 SMNVEV (reference sequence). The chain's CDR3 is CASSLTGGRSNQPQHF. The CDR3 bases are TGTGCCAGCAGTTTGACAGGGGGCCGTAGCAATCAGCCCCAGCATTTT.

The sample holds a few counts of this clonotype. The chain combines TRBV19 with TRBJ1-1; 9 nucleotides match TRBD1. Germline CDR1 and CDR2: LNHDA and SQIVND (reference sequence). The V and J ends lost 3 bases and 1 base, in that order; junction bases with no gene match: 0. This CDR3 is built from 14 residues. CDR3 loop: CASSMGQGNTEAFF. CDR3 DNA: TGTGCCAGTAGTATGGGACAGGGGAACACTGAAGCTTTCTTT.

This clonotype was found many times. V gene TRBV2 combines with J gene TRBJ1-2; D is possibly TRBD1 (5 bases). CDR3 length: 14 amino acids. The germline V and J ends were trimmed by 2 bases and 6 bases, with 13 bases remaining between them. Germline CDR1 and CDR2: SNHLY and FYNNEI. The CDR3 nucleotides read TGTGCCAGCAGTGAACAGGGAGCCCGCGATGGCTACACCTTC. Translating it yields CASSEQGARDGYTF.

Points on this clonotype: One base away lies a much larger clone, so this may be a sequencing read error. CDR3 DNA: TGCGCCGGCAGTGAGTCGGGACAGCCCCAGCATTTT. This translates into CAGSESGQPQHF. V usage is TRBV10-1 and J usage is TRBJ1-5, with unresolved D. The CDR3 loop spans 12 amino acids. Germline assignment: CDR1 WNHNN and CDR2 SYGVQD (reference sequence).